This T cell receptor beta chain came from a study of cytomegalovirus exposure and HLA in healthy donors. Study findings and constraints: Earlier analysis yielded a pattern in which most TCR beta V segments were productive about 90% or about 30% of the time. While the bulk of TCR sequences proved rare, some public TCRs turned up in many donors. Likely technical artifact: a cluster of highly shared sequence variants.

In the case of this clone: Its antigen is still unknown.

V shed 0 bases and J shed 4 bases, with 8 bases lying between them. CDR3 size: 14 residues. Germline CDR1 and CDR2: SGHRS and YFSETQ. PCR used 60 Vbeta primers and 13 Jbeta primers. TCRdb's table, derived via immunoSEQ multiplex PCR, lists solely in-frame clones and lacks some. Of roughly 240,000 clones in the sample, roughly 87% were seen once. Sequences were obtained from PBMCs. The sequence was obtained from a woman aged 40 to 50 in good health and CMV-seropositive. V and J are TRBV5-1 and TRBJ1-5; a possible D gene is TRBD1 (5 bases). The CDR3 DNA sequence: TGCGCCAGCAGCTTGGGACAGTGGAATCAGCCCCAGCATTTT. Translating gives CASSLGQWNQPQHF.